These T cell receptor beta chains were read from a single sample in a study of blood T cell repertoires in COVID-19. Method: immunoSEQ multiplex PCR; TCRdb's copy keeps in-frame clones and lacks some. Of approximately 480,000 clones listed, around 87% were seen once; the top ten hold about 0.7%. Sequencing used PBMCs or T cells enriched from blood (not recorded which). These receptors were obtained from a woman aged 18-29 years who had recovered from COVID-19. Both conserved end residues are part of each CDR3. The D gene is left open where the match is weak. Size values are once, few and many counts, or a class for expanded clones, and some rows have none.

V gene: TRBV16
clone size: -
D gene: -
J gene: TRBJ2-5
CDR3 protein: CASSHPRETQYF
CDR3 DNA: TGTGCCAGCAGCCACCCCCGGGAGACCCAGTACTTC

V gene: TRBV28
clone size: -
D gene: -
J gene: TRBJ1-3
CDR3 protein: CASSLEGSGNTIYF
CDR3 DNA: TGTGCCAGCAGTTTAGAGGGATCCGGAAACACCATATATTTT

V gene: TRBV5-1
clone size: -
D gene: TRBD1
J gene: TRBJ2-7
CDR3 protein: CASRLGTGTYEQYF
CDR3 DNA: TGCGCCAGCAGACTTGGGACAGGGACCTACGAGCAGTACTTC

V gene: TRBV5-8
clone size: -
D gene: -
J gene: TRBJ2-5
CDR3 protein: CASGLVGQETQYF
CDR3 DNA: TGTGCCAGCGGTCTAGTAGGCCAAGAGACCCAGTACTTC

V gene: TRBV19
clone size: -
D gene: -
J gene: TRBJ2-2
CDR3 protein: CASSIVAGELFF
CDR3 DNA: TGTGCCAGTAGTATCGTAGCGGGGGAGCTGTTTTTT

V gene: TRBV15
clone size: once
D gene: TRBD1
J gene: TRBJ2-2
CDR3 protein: CATSPGGTGGRTGELFF
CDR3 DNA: TGTGCCACCAGCCCCGGGGGGACAGGGGGCCGGACCGGGGAGCTGTTTTTT

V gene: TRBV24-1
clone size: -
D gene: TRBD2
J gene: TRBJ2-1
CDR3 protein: CATSDLLAGYNEQFF
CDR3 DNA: TGTGCCACCAGTGACCTACTAGCGGGGTACAATGAGCAGTTCTTC

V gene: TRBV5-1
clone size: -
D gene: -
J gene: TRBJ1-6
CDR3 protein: CASSLGYGAEPPLHF
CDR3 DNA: TGCGCCAGCAGCTTGGGGTACGGAGCGGAGCCACCCCTCCACTTT

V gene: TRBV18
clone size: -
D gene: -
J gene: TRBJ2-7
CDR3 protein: CASSLRQGLSYEQYF
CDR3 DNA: TGTGCCAGCTCACTGCGCCAGGGGCTATCCTACGAGCAGTACTTC

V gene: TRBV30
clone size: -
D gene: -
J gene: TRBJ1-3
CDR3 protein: CAWSGAVVPGNTIYF
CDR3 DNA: TGTGCCTGGAGTGGGGCTGTAGTCCCTGGAAACACCATATATTTT

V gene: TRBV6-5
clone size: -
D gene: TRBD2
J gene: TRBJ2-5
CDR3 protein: CASSPFAGESETQYF
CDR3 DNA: TGTGCCAGCAGCCCCTTCGCGGGGGAGTCAGAGACCCAGTACTTC

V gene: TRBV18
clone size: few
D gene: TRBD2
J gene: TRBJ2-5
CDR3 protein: CASSHIDSGAETQYF
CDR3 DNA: TGTGCCAGCTCACACATTGACAGCGGGGCAGAGACCCAGTACTTC

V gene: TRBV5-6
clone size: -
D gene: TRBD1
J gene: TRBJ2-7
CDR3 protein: CASSLGTGVTYEQYF
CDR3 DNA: TGTGCCAGCAGCCTCGGGACAGGGGTAACGTACGAGCAGTACTTC

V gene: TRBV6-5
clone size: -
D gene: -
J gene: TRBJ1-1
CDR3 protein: CASSTGHLHEAFF
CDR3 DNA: TGTGCCAGCAGTACGGGACACTTGCATGAAGCTTTCTTT

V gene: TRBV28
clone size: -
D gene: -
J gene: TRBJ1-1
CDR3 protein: CASVGPGAFF
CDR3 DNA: TGTGCCAGCGTCGGACCGGGGGCTTTCTTT

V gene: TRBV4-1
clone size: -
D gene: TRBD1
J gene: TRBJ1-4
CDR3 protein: CASSPTGVNEKLFF
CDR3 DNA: TGCGCCAGCAGCCCCACAGGGGTTAATGAAAAACTGTTTTTT

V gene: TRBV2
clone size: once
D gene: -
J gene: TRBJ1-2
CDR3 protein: CASSEGLRVTGGYTF
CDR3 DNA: TGTGCCAGCAGTGAAGGGCTCAGGGTAACGGGCGGCTACACCTTC

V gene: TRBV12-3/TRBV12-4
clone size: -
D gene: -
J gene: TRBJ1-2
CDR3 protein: CASSVDRRGGYTF
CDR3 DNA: TGTGCCAGCAGTGTTGACCGGAGGGGCGGCTACACCTTC

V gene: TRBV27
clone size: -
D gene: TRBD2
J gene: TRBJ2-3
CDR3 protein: CASSLAGVSTDTQYF
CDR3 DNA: TGTGCCAGCAGTTTGGCGGGGGTAAGCACAGATACGCAGTATTTT

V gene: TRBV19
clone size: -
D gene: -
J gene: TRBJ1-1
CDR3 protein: CASSPGSGTEAFF
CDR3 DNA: TGTGCCAGTTCGCCGGGGAGCGGCACTGAAGCTTTCTTT

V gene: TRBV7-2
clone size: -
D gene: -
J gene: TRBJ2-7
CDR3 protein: CASSGGTVGSYEQYF
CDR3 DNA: TGTGCCAGCAGCGGAGGGACAGTTGGCTCCTACGAGCAGTACTTC

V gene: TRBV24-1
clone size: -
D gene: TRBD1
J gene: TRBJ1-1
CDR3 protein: CATSDPTGNEAFF
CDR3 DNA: TGTGCCACCAGTGACCCGACAGGGAATGAAGCTTTCTTT

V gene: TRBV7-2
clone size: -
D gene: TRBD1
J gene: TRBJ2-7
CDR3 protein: CASSQTRDRGHEQYF
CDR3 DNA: TGTGCCAGCAGCCAAACCAGGGACAGGGGCCACGAGCAGTACTTC

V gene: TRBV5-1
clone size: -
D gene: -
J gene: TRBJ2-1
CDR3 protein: CASSLEGATNEQFF
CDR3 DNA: TGCGCCAGCAGCTTGGAAGGGGCGACCAATGAGCAGTTCTTC

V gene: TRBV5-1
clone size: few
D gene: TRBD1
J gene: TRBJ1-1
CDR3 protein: CASSSPDRGNTEAFF
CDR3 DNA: TGCGCCAGCAGTTCCCCGGACAGGGGAAACACTGAAGCTTTCTTT

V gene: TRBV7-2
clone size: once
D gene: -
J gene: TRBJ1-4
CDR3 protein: CASSLNQGEGEKLFF
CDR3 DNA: TGTGCCAGCAGCTTAAACCAAGGGGAGGGTGAAAAACTGTTTTTT

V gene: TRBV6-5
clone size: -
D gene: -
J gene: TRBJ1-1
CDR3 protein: CASSSNFRLNTEAFF
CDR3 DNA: TGTGCCAGCAGTTCCAACTTCAGACTAAACACTGAAGCTTTCTTT

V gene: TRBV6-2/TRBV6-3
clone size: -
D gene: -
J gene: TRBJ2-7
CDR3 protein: CASSYRGLYEQYF
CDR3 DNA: TGTGCCAGCAGTTACAGGGGACTCTACGAGCAGTACTTC

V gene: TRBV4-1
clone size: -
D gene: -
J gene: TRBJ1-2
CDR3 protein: CASSQEVTLLYGYTF
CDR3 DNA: TGCGCCAGCAGCCAAGAGGTAACTCTTCTCTATGGCTACACCTTC

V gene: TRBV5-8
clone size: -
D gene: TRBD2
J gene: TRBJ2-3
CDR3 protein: CASSSQGAGGNLITDTQYF
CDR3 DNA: TGTGCCAGCAGCTCCCAGGGAGCGGGGGGGAACCTTATCACAGATACGCAGTATTTT

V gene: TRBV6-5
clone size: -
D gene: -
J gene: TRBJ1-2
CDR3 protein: CASSYSKTGPWAGYTF
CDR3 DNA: TGTGCCAGCAGTTACTCGAAGACAGGCCCTTGGGCTGGCTACACCTTC

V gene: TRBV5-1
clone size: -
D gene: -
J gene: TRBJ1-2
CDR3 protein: CASSFSNVGGNYGYTF
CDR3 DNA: TGCGCCAGCAGCTTTTCGAACGTGGGGGGAAACTATGGCTACACCTTC

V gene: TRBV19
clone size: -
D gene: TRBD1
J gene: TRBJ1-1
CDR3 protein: CASRMARGRNTEAFF
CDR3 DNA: TGTGCCAGTAGGATGGCCAGGGGGCGGAACACTGAAGCTTTCTTT

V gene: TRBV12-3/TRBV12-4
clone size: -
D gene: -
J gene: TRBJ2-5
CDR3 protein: CASRHTGTETQYF
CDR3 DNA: TGTGCCAGCAGACACACAGGGACGGAGACCCAGTACTTC

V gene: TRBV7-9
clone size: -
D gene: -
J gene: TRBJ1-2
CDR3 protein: CASSSLTGGGTNYGYTF
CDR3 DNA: TGTGCCAGCAGCTCCTTGACCGGGGGAGGCACTAACTATGGCTACACCTTC

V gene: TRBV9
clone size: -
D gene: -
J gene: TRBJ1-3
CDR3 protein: CASSVEGFTGNTIYF
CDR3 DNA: TGTGCCAGCAGCGTAGAGGGGTTTACTGGAAACACCATATATTTT

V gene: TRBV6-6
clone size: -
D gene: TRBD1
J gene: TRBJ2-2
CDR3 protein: CASSRRTGWNTGELFF
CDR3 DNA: TGTGCCAGCAGTCGAAGGACAGGCTGGAACACCGGGGAGCTGTTTTTT

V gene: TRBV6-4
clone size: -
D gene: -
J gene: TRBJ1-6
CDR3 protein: CAIYWGGNSPLHF
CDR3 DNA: TGTGCCATCTATTGGGGGGGCAATTCACCCCTCCACTTT

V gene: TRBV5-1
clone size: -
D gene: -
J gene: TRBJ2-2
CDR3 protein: CASRTENTGELFF
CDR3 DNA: TGCGCCAGCCGGACAGAGAACACCGGGGAGCTGTTTTTT

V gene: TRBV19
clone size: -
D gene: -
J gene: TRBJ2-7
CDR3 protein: CASSMRAGSPYEQYF
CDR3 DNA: TGTGCCAGTAGTATGCGGGCGGGCAGCCCCTACGAGCAGTACTTC

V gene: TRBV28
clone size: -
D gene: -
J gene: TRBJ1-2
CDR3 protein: CASSLGGLPWGGYTF
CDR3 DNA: TGTGCCAGCAGTTTAGGGGGCCTCCCCTGGGGTGGCTACACCTTC

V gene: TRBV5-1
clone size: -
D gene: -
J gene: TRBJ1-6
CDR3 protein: CASSPSVEAGSYNSPLHF
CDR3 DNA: TGCGCCAGCAGCCCTTCAGTGGAGGCTGGCTCCTATAATTCACCCCTCCACTTT

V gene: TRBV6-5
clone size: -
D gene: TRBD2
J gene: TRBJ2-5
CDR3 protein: CASHAGLGGLETQYF
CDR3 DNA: TGTGCCAGCCATGCGGGGCTGGGAGGGTTAGAGACCCAGTACTTC

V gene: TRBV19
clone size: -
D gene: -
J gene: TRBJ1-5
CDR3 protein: CASSIQGGNQPQHF
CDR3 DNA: TGTGCCAGTAGTATCCAGGGAGGAAATCAGCCCCAGCATTTT

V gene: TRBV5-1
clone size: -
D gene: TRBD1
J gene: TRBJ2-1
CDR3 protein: CASSWNDRGEQFF
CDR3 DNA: TGCGCCAGCAGCTGGAACGACAGGGGAGAGCAGTTCTTC

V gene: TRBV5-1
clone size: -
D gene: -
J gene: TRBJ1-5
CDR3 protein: CASSLVDSINQPQHF
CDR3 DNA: TGCGCCAGCAGCTTGGTGGACAGCATTAATCAGCCCCAGCATTTT

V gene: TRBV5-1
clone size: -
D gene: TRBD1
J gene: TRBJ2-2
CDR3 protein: CASSSSGQGAERDGELFF
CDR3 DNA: TGCGCCAGCAGCTCTTCGGGACAGGGGGCAGAAAGGGACGGGGAGCTGTTTTTT

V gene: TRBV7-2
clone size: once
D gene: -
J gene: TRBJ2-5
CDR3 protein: CASSLALEETQYF
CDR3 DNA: TGTGCCAGCAGCTTAGCACTAGAGGAGACCCAGTACTTC

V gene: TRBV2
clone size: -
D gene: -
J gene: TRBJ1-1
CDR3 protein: CASGGAPNTEAFF
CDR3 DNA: TGTGCCTCCGGGGGGGCTCCGAACACTGAAGCTTTCTTT

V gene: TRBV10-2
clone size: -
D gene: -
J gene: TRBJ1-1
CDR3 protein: CASRVTGNTEAFF
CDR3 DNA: TGCGCCAGCAGAGTAACAGGGAACACTGAAGCTTTCTTT